The text below deals with one T cell receptor (beta chain). The data are from a study of cytomegalovirus exposure and HLA in healthy donors. The PCR had 60 Vbeta and 13 Jbeta primers. Sequencing used immunoSEQ multiplex PCR; TCRdb keeps in-frame clones, though not all of them. Found here are approximately 130,000 clones, 75% to 85% of them singletons; the top ten hold about 7.5%. The receptor's source is a woman aged 45-59 years in good health and CMV-seropositive. The sample consisted of PBMCs.

The CDR3 region is CASTAEYRNTGELFF. CDR3 bases: TGTGCCAGTACCGCCGAATACAGGAACACCGGGGAGCTGTTTTTT. The rearrangement joins TRBV19 to TRBJ2-2; no clear D. There are 15 residues in the CDR3. Trimming pared 7 bases from V and 1 base from J, leaving 13 bases between. In germline, CDR1 is LNHDA, CDR2 SQIVND (reference sequence).